The source of this TCR beta chain is a study of blood T cell repertoires in COVID-19. The protocol was immunoSEQ multiplex PCR, while the TCRdb copy is restricted to in-frame clones and leaves out a portion. This table has around 700,000 clones, 85% to 90% appearing once. This CDR3 has 17 residues. Looked up from germline, CDR1 is SEHNR and CDR2 is FQNEAQ (reference sequence). Trimming cost V 0 bases and J 3 bases; bases outside gene matches: 9. The sequencing sample was made of peripheral blood. This sequence was found in a woman aged 18-35 years with acute or convalescent COVID-19. The chain joins TRBV7-9 to TRBJ2-7, with TRBD1 matching over 9 bases. CDR3 nucleotide sequence: TGTGCCAGCAGCTTAGCGGGAGGGCGGGACAGGGACTACGAGCAGTACTTC. Translated, it gives CASSLAGGRDRDYEQYF.